This TCR beta chain appears in the sequencing data of a study of radiotherapy plus CTLA-4 blockade in lung cancer. On the study more broadly: Objective responses were documented in around a sixth of patients, with disease control in about 31%.

The sample holds one count of this clone. V lost 3 bases to trimming and J lost 4 bases; unmatched junction nucleotides: 15. The CDR3 has 18 amino acids. Germline CDR1 is KGHSH and CDR2 is LQKENI. Assay used: immunoSEQ multiplex PCR; TCRdb lists only in-frame clones, some missing. The table includes 70,000 to 90,000 clones, 78% detected once. This specimen was peripheral blood, taken from a patient treated with radiotherapy plus ipilimumab. V usage is TRBV18 and J usage is TRBJ1-1; TRBD1 agrees at 9 bases. The sequence was collected from a human donor with non-small cell lung cancer whose response to radiotherapy plus ipilimumab could not be evaluated. Some clones in this sample may be carry-over from other donors' samples. The CDR3 protein is CASSPSLDRGGGGTEAFF. CDR3 DNA sequence: TGTGCCAGCTCACCGTCCTTGGACAGGGGCGGGGGTGGCACTGAAGCTTTCTTT. Variable domain in full (rest from reference TRBV18 and TRBJ1-1): NAGVMQNPRHLVRRRGQEARLRCSPMKGHSHVYWYRQLPEEGLKFMVYLQKENIIDESGMPKERFSAEFPKEGPSILRIQQVVRGDSAAYFCASSPSLDRGGGGTEAFFGQGTRLTVV.